This T cell receptor beta chain was retrieved from a study of blood T cell repertoires in COVID-19. Germline trimming cut 4 bases from V and 8 bases from J; bases unmatched to any gene: 6. From germline, CDR1 is MNHEY and CDR2 SVGAGI. The CDR3 extends over 13 amino acids. Using immunoSEQ multiplex PCR, the repertoire was profiled, and TCRdb retains in-frame clones only, with some absent. Of roughly 140,000 clones in the sample, about 86% were seen once. The sequence was obtained from a human donor in a cohort sampled during active COVID-19. The rearrangement uses TRBV6-5 and TRBJ1-2, with 8 nucleotides matching TRBD1. The sample was peripheral blood. CDR3 in amino acids: CASSSGQAGGYTF. The CDR3 nucleotides read TGTGCCAGCAGTTCGGGACAGGCGGGCGGCTACACCTTC.